This TCR beta chain appears in the sequencing data of a study of blood T cell repertoires in COVID-19. Looking at the study overall: Sites across the United States, Italy and Spain contributed samples from acute and convalescent COVID-19. Nucleic acid was either cDNA or gDNA, and it came from T cells, B-cell-depleted T cells, or PBMCs.

Under the authors' procedure: For nucleated cells, counts were estimated from reference gene primer amplification. Here immunoSEQ multiplex PCR was the method, and the copy in TCRdb shows in-frame clones only, minus some. V and J calls and clone size come straight from that table; D and trimming were deduced from the DNA. The sample lists 200,000 to 300,000 clones; 83% were seen once. Germline CDR1 and CDR2: LGHDT and YNNKEL (reference sequence). The V segment lost 4 bases and the J segment 11 bases; nucleotides outside the gene matches: 11. The CDR3 has 14 residues. This clone was recorded a few times.

This clonotype originated in a human donor in a cohort sampled during active COVID-19. The chain combines TRBV3-1 (or the pseudogene TRBV3-2) with TRBJ1-1, with 9 bases that match TRBD1. Sequenced: peripheral blood. CDR3 in DNA: TGTGCCAGCAGCCTTTTGGGACAGGGAGGAGAGGCTTTCTTT. Amino acids: CASSLLGQGGEAFF.